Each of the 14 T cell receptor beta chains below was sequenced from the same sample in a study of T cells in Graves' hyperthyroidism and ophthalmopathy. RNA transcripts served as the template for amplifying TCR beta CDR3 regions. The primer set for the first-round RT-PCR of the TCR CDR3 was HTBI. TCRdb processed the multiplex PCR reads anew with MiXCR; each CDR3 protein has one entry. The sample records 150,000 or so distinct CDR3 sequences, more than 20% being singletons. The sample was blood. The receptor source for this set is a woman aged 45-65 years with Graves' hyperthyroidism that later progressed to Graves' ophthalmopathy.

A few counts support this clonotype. In nucleotides, the CDR3 is TGTGCCAGCAGTCTGGCTACGGGGGCTGAAAAACTGTTTTTT. Translation gives CASSLATGAEKLFF. V is TRBV2 and J is TRBJ1-4; a weak D match, TRBD1 (6 bases). The CDR3 sequence is 14 residues long. Trimming shortened V by 5 bases and J by 7 bases, and 14 bases separated the two germline ends. The germline gives CDR1 SNHLY, CDR2 FYNNEI.

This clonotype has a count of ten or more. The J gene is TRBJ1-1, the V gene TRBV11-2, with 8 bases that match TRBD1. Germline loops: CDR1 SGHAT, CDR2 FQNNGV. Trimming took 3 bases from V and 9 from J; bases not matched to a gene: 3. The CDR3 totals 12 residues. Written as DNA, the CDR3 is TGTGCCAGCAGCTTTGGGACAGGCCAAGCTTTCTTT. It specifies CASSFGTGQAFF.

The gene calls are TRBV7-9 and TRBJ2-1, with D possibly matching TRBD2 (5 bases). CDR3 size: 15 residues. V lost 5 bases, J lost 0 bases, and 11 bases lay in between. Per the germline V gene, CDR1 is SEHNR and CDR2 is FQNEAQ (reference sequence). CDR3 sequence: CASSPSLGSYNEQFF. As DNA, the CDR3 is TGTGCCAGCAGCCCTAGCCTTGGCTCCTACAATGAGCAGTTCTTC.

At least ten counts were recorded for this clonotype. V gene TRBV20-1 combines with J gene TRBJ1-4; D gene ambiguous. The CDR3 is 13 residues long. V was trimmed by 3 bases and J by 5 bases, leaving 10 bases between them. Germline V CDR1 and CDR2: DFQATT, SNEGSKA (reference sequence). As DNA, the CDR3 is TGCAGTGCTAGTTTTAGTCGCAATGAAAAACTGTTTTTT. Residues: CSASFSRNEKLFF.

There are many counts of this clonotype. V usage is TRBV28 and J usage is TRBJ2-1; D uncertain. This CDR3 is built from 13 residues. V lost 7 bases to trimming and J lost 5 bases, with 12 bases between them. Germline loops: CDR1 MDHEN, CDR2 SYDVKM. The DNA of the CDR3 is TGTGCCAGCAATGGTACACCCCACAATGAGCAGTTCTTC. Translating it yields CASNGTPHNEQFF.

The CDR3 DNA follows: TGCAGTGCTTCGCTGAAGCCCCTCCGAGGGGGGAGTCAGCCCCAGCATTTT. It codes for CSASLKPLRGGSQPQHF. The chain joins TRBV20-1 to TRBJ1-5; weak D call: TRBD1 (6 bases). The length of the CDR3 is 17 residues. Germline CDR1 reads DFQATT; CDR2 reads SNEGSKA (reference sequence). V lost 5 bases and J lost 6, with 26 bases in between.

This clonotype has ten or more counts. CDR3: CASSLPRTGGRTDTQYF. CDR3 DNA: TGTGCCAGCAGTCTACCCCGGACAGGGGGTAGGACAGATACGCAGTATTTT. V usage is TRBV28 and J usage is TRBJ2-3; the match to TRBD1 covers 10 bases. The CDR3 has 17 amino acids. From germline, CDR1 is MDHEN and CDR2 SYDVKM. Losses at the gene ends were 5 bases for V and 3 bases for J; bases not matched to a gene: 11.

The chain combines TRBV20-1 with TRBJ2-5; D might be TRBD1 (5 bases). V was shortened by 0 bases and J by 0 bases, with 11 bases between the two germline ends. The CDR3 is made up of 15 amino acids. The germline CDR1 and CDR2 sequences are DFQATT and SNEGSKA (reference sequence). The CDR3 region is CSARDRKGYQETQYF. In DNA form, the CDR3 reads TGCAGTGCTAGAGATAGGAAGGGGTACCAAGAGACCCAGTACTTC.

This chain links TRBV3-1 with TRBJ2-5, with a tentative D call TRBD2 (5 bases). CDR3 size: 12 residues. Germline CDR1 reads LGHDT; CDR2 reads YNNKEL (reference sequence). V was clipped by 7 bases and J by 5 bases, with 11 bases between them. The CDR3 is CASTKSGETQYF. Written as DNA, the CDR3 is TGTGCCAGCACCAAAAGCGGCGAGACCCAGTACTTC.

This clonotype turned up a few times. The CDR3 DNA is TGCAGTGCTCGAGGACTAGCGGGAGAAAGGGAGCAGTACTTC. It encodes CSARGLAGEREQYF. V usage is TRBV20-1 and J usage is TRBJ2-7; 13 bases align to TRBD2. The length of the CDR3 is 14 residues. V shed 5 bases, J shed 7 bases, and the junction held 8 bases outside the gene matches. Looked up from germline, CDR1 is DFQATT and CDR2 is SNEGSKA (reference sequence).

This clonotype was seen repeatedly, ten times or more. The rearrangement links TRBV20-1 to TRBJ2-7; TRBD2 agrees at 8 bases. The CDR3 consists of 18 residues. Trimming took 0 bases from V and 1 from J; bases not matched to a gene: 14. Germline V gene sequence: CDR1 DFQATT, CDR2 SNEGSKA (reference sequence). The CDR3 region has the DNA TGCAGTGCTAGAGATTTGGGGAGCGGGAGAATGGTATCCTACGAGCAGTACTTC. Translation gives CSARDLGSGRMVSYEQYF.

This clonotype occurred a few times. CDR3 sequence reads: CATSDSFGGTQYF. The DNA of the CDR3 is TGTGCCACCAGTGACTCATTTGGGGGGACCCAGTACTTC. V gene TRBV24-1 combines with J gene TRBJ2-5; D is tentatively TRBD1 or TRBD2 (5 bases each). The CDR3 is 13 residues long. With 4 bases removed from V and 7 bases from J, the gap between germline ends came to 12 bases. Germline CDR1 and CDR2: KGHDR and SFDVKD.

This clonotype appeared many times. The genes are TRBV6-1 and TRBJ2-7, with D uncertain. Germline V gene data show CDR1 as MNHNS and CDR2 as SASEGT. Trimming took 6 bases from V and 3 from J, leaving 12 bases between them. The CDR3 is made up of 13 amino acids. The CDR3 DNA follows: TGTGCCAGCAGCCAAACGGGCCTCTACGAGCAGTACTTC. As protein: CASSQTGLYEQYF.

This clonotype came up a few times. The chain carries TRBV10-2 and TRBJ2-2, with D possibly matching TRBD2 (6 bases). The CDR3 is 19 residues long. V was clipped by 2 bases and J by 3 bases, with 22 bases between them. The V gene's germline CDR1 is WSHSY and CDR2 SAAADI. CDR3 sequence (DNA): TGCGCCAGCAGTGAGAAGGGTAGTAGCGGAATTCAATACACCGGGGAGCTGTTTTTT. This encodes CASSEKGSSGIQYTGELFF.